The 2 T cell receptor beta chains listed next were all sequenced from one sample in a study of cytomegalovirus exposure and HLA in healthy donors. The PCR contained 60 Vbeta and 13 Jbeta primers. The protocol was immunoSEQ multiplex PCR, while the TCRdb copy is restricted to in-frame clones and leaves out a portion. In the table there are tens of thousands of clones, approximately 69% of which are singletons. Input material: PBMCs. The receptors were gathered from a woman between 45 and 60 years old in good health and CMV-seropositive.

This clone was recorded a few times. CDR3 loop: CASSPSGTGLSYEQYF. CDR3 in DNA: TGTGCCAGCTCACCTTCCGGGACAGGACTCTCCTACGAGCAGTACTTC. The chain is built from TRBV18 and TRBJ2-7, with 8 bases matching TRBD1. The germline V gene encodes CDR1 KGHSH and CDR2 LQKENI. J gave up 0 bases and V 3 bases, and 7 bases lay outside the gene matches. The CDR3 has 16 residues.

CDR3 region: CASSLEAGPNSPLHF. The CDR3 DNA sequence: TGTGCCAGCAGCTTAGAGGCAGGGCCAAATTCACCCCTCCACTTT. V is TRBV7-6 and J is TRBJ1-6, with D maybe TRBD1 (5 bases). In germline, CDR1 is SGHVS, CDR2 FNYEAQ. The CDR3 spans 15 residues. With 1 base removed from V and 7 bases from J, the gap between germline ends came to 11 bases.